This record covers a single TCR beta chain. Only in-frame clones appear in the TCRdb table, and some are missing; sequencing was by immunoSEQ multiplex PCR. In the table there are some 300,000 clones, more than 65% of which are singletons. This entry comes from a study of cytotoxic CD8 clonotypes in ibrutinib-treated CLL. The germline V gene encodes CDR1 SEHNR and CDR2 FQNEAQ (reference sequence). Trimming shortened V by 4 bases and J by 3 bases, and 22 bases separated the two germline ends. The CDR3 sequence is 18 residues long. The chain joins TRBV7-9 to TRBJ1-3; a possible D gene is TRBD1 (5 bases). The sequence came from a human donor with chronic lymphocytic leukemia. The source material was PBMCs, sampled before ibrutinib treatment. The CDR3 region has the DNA TGTGCCAGCAGCTCGTGGGGGACTGCCTTTGAGAGTGGAAACACCATATATTTT. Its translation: CASSSWGTAFESGNTIYF. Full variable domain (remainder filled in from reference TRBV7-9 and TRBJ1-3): DTGVSQNPRHKITKRGQNVTFRCDPISEHNRLYWYRQTLGQGPEFLTYFQNEAQLEKSRLLSDRFSAERPKGSFSTLEIQRTEQGDSAMYLCASSSWGTAFESGNTIYFGEGSWLTVV.